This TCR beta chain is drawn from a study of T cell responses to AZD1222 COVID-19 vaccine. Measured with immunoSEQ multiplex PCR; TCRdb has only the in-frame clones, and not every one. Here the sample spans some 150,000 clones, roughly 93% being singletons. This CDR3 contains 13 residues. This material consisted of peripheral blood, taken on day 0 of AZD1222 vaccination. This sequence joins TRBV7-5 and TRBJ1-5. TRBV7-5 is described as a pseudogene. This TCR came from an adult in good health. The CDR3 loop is CARILPVNQPQHF. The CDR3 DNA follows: TGTGCCAGAATCTTGCCGGTCAATCAGCCCCAGCATTTT.